Reported below is one TCR beta chain. Antigen: not known. There are 14 residues in the CDR3. In germline, CDR1 is SGHRS, CDR2 YFSETQ. Trimming shortened V by 4 bases and J by 6 bases, and 13 bases separated the two germline ends. The sample comes from a study of T cell responses to AZD1222 COVID-19 vaccine. Study results and limitations: It should be noted that donors were predominantly white British and more often female, and clonal diversity was possibly underestimated. The reported proportion of spike-specific TCRs targeting unmutated variant regions was nearly half. Just a handful of AZD1222 recipients tested seropositive at baseline.

Libraries were prepared by immunoSEQ multiplex PCR; TCRdb keeps only in-frame clonotypes and omits some of them. The data show some 200,000 clones, approximately 89% seen once. The sequenced sample was peripheral blood, obtained 28 days after the second AZD1222 dose. The chain joins TRBV5-1 to TRBJ1-4; D not certain. The TCR was taken from an adult who received the AZD1222 COVID-19 vaccine. The CDR3 DNA is TGCGCCAGCAGCCTCGCCAGTGAAGATGAAAAACTGTTTTTT. Its protein is CASSLASEDEKLFF.